This record looks at one T cell receptor (beta chain) sequence and its context. This entry comes from a study of long-term antiretroviral therapy in people with HIV. The assay, immunoSEQ v3.0, was run at survey level. TCRdb's copy holds only in-frame clones and misses some; the assay was immunoSEQ multiplex PCR. The sample gives some 33,000 clones, roughly 82% of which show up once; approximately 6.5% is in the top ten. The CDR3 covers 15 residues. V was trimmed by 4 bases and J by 5 bases, leaving 20 bases between them. Germline V lookup: CDR1 SQVTM, CDR2 ANQGSEA. The sequence came from a man aged 18 to 30 with HIV. The sequencing here drew on unsorted PBMCs, taken 0.6 years after starting antiretroviral therapy. The gene calls are TRBV29-1 and TRBJ1-1; tentative D call: TRBD1 (6 bases). CDR3 DNA: TGCAGCGTTGGGGGGGAGGAGGGGGTGTTAACTGAAGCTTTCTTT. It specifies CSVGGEEGVLTEAFF.